These T cell receptor beta chains were read from a single sample in a study of T cell responses to AZD1222 COVID-19 vaccine. The data were produced by immunoSEQ multiplex PCR, yet TCRdb's version contains in-frame clones alone and is incomplete. The sample carries 150,000 to 200,000 clones, about 87% recorded once. Sequences were derived from peripheral blood, sampled on day 0 of MenACWY control vaccination. These receptors were obtained from an adult in good health. Each CDR3 is given with its conserved first and last residue. The D gene is left open where the match is weak. Size tells how often a clone was seen (once, few, many) or the class of an expanded clone, and some rows leave it out.

V gene: TRBV9
J gene: TRBJ1-2
clone size: few
D gene: .
CDR3 DNA: TGTGCCAGCAGCAGCAGGGGAGATACCCGGGACTATGGCTACACCTTC
CDR3 protein: CASSSRGDTRDYGYTF

V gene: TRBV7-6
J gene: TRBJ2-6
clone size: .
D gene: TRBD1
CDR3 DNA: TGTGCCAGCAGCATTCAGGGGGCTCTTGAAAACTCTGGGGCCAACGTCCTGACTTTC
CDR3 protein: CASSIQGALENSGANVLTF

V gene: TRBV4-3
J gene: TRBJ2-3
clone size: .
D gene: .
CDR3 DNA: TGCGCCAGCAGCCAAGGCCTAGCCGGGACAGATACGCAGTATTTT
CDR3 protein: CASSQGLAGTDTQYF

V gene: TRBV7-2
J gene: TRBJ1-3
clone size: .
D gene: .
CDR3 DNA: TGTGCCAGCAGCTCAATCCCCACAGGGCTCTCTGGAAACACCATATATTTT
CDR3 protein: CASSSIPTGLSGNTIYF

V gene: TRBV30
J gene: TRBJ2-1
clone size: .
D gene: .
CDR3 DNA: TGTGCCTGGAGTGGAGACGGCCGCTCCTACAATGAGCAGTTCTTC
CDR3 protein: CAWSGDGRSYNEQFF

V gene: TRBV5-1
J gene: TRBJ2-1
clone size: .
D gene: TRBD2
CDR3 DNA: TGCGCCGGCAGCTTGGTACTAGCGGGGGGGTATGATGAGCAGTTCTTC
CDR3 protein: CAGSLVLAGGYDEQFF

V gene: TRBV29-1
J gene: TRBJ2-7
clone size: few
D gene: TRBD1
CDR3 DNA: TGCAGCGTTAAGGGACAGTACTCCGTCGAGCAGTACTTC
CDR3 protein: CSVKGQYSVEQYF

V gene: TRBV6-5
J gene: TRBJ2-5
clone size: .
D gene: .
CDR3 DNA: TGTGCCAGCGGTTCCGAGACAGAGACCCAGTACTTC
CDR3 protein: CASGSETETQYF

V gene: TRBV5-8
J gene: TRBJ2-7
clone size: .
D gene: .
CDR3 DNA: TGTGCCAGCAGCTTCGAGGGTCCCTACGAGCAGTACTTC
CDR3 protein: CASSFEGPYEQYF

V gene: TRBV2
J gene: TRBJ2-7
clone size: .
D gene: .
CDR3 DNA: TGTGCCAGCAGTGACAGGGGACCGGCCTACGAGCAGTACTTC
CDR3 protein: CASSDRGPAYEQYF

V gene: TRBV29-1
J gene: TRBJ1-2
clone size: .
D gene: TRBD1
CDR3 DNA: TGCAGCGTTGATTGGACAGGAACTAACTATGGCTACACCTTC
CDR3 protein: CSVDWTGTNYGYTF

V gene: TRBV6-2/TRBV6-3
J gene: TRBJ1-6
clone size: .
D gene: .
CDR3 DNA: TGTGCCAGCAGTCTCGGCGATTGGAGGGGGAAAGGTTCACCCCTCCACTTT
CDR3 protein: CASSLGDWRGKGSPLHF

V gene: TRBV6-5
J gene: TRBJ1-5
clone size: .
D gene: .
CDR3 DNA: TGTGCCAGCAGTTACAAGTTCCCTCCCCGCAATCAGCCCCAGCATTTT
CDR3 protein: CASSYKFPPRNQPQHF

V gene: TRBV29-1
J gene: TRBJ2-1
clone size: .
D gene: TRBD2
CDR3 DNA: TGCAGCGTTGAAGGGACTAGCGGGAGGGAATACAATGAGCAGTTCTTC
CDR3 protein: CSVEGTSGREYNEQFF

V gene: TRBV7-8
J gene: TRBJ2-1
clone size: .
D gene: .
CDR3 DNA: TGTGCCAGCAGCTTAGGGACACAGGGAGAGCAGTTCTTC
CDR3 protein: CASSLGTQGEQFF

V gene: TRBV6-5
J gene: TRBJ1-4
clone size: .
D gene: TRBD1
CDR3 DNA: TGTGCCAGCAAGGGACAGGATAGCGGAAAACTGTTTTTT
CDR3 protein: CASKGQDSGKLFF

V gene: TRBV18
J gene: TRBJ2-3
clone size: .
D gene: .
CDR3 DNA: TGTGCCAGCTCACCGCGGGGAACTGTGGGTAGCACAGATACGCAGTATTTT
CDR3 protein: CASSPRGTVGSTDTQYF

V gene: TRBV19
J gene: TRBJ1-5
clone size: .
D gene: .
CDR3 DNA: TGTGCCAGTAGTATTCCCCAGGGCCAAAATCAGCCCCAGCATTTT
CDR3 protein: CASSIPQGQNQPQHF

V gene: TRBV4-1
J gene: TRBJ1-3
clone size: .
D gene: TRBD1
CDR3 DNA: TGCGCCAGCAGCCCGTTATTGACTCCAGGGGGTAACTCTGGAAACACCATATATTTT
CDR3 protein: CASSPLLTPGGNSGNTIYF

V gene: TRBV7-3
J gene: TRBJ1-1
clone size: .
D gene: .
CDR3 DNA: TGTGCCAGCAGCCAACAGAGGAACACTGAAGCTTTCTTT
CDR3 protein: CASSQQRNTEAFF

V gene: TRBV6-2/TRBV6-3
J gene: TRBJ1-5
clone size: .
D gene: .
CDR3 DNA: TGTGCCAGCAGTTCGTTCGCAGGGGCAAGCAATCAGCCCCAGCATTTT
CDR3 protein: CASSSFAGASNQPQHF

V gene: TRBV3-1/TRBV3-2
J gene: TRBJ2-1
clone size: .
D gene: TRBD2
CDR3 DNA: TGTGCCAGCAGCCAAATGGGTGCTAGCGGGAGGGATAATGAGCAGTTCTTC
CDR3 protein: CASSQMGASGRDNEQFF

V gene: TRBV28
J gene: TRBJ2-7
clone size: .
D gene: .
CDR3 DNA: TGTGCCAGCAGTTTTTCGGGCCCGGGGGAACGCTACGAGCAGTACTTC
CDR3 protein: CASSFSGPGERYEQYF

V gene: TRBV20-1
J gene: TRBJ2-7
clone size: .
D gene: .
CDR3 DNA: TGCAGTGCTAGTATATTGGATGGGGCCTACGAGCAGTACTTC
CDR3 protein: CSASILDGAYEQYF

V gene: TRBV30
J gene: TRBJ2-1
clone size: .
D gene: TRBD2
CDR3 DNA: TGTGCCTGGAGTCCAGGACTAGCGGGAGGGAATGAGCAGTTCTTC
CDR3 protein: CAWSPGLAGGNEQFF

V gene: TRBV5-4
J gene: TRBJ2-2
clone size: .
D gene: .
CDR3 DNA: TGTGCCAGCAGCTTGGCTAGCGACAACACCGGGGAGCTGTTTTTT
CDR3 protein: CASSLASDNTGELFF

V gene: TRBV18
J gene: TRBJ2-7
clone size: .
D gene: .
CDR3 DNA: TGTGCCAGCTCACCGCTACCTCACCAAGACTACGAGCAGTACTTC
CDR3 protein: CASSPLPHQDYEQYF

V gene: TRBV7-6
J gene: TRBJ2-6
clone size: .
D gene: .
CDR3 DNA: TGTGCCAGCAGCTTAGCAGGGACGGGCTCTGGGGCCAACGTCCTGACTTTC
CDR3 protein: CASSLAGTGSGANVLTF